This T cell receptor beta chain was recovered during a study of neoadjuvant anti-PD-1 for oral cavity cancer. Study overall: Before surgery, most patients got three to four biweekly 3 mg/kg nivolumab doses.

Broader study findings: With a few patients per group, TCR findings need larger cohorts.

Stage II-IVA oral cavity squamous cell carcinoma was new and untreated by systemic or radiation therapy. Most PBMC samples had approximately 440 ng input DNA in six replicates. Method: immunoSEQ multiplex PCR; TCRdb's copy keeps in-frame clones and lacks some. The data show fewer than 70,000 clones, approximately 80% seen once. Notes on this clone: Its target is not known.

The CDR3 has 14 residues. V lost 8 bases and J lost 5; bases outside the gene matches: 7. Germline CDR1 reads MDHEN; CDR2 reads SYDVKM. The V gene is TRBV28, the J gene TRBJ2-1, with 9 bases lining up with TRBD2. The TCR comes from a person between 35 and 79 years old with oral cavity squamous cell carcinoma. This material consisted of PBMCs, taken before nivolumab (anti-PD-1) treatment. CDR3 sequence reads: CASLGGLAHNEQFF. The CDR3 region has the DNA TGTGCCAGCTTAGGGGGACTAGCCCACAATGAGCAGTTCTTC.